The 9 T cell receptor beta chains in this list originate from one sample, sequenced in a study of metastatic and nonmetastatic thyroid tumors. TCRdb re-called the PCR reads through MiXCR. The table shows about 92,000 clones, with about 15% occurring only once. None of the patients had undergone any treatment ahead of thyroid surgery. The sample was blood. All receptors come from a female donor with papillary thyroid cancer or a benign thyroid nodule (not recorded which). Some clones in this sample may be carry-over from other donors' samples.

This clone has a handful of counts. A much bigger clone sits one base away, suggesting this may be a read error. J is TRBJ1-5 and V is TRBV28; a weak D match, TRBD1 (5 bases). This CDR3 is built from 15 residues. The germline V and J ends were trimmed by 11 bases and 0 bases, with 17 bases remaining between them. Germline V gives CDR1 MDHEN, CDR2 SYDVKM. The CDR3 reads CAWNVTENSNQPQHF. CDR3 DNA sequence: TGTGCCTGGAATGTGACAGAGAATAGCAATCAGCCCCAGCATTTT.

This clone was seen many times. This chain joins TRBV14 and TRBJ1-6; D is unresolved. The V end lost 2 bases, the J end lost 5 bases, and 13 bases lay between the germline ends. The CDR3 length is 16 residues. Germline-derived CDR1 and CDR2 are SGHDN and FVKESK. The CDR3 nucleotides read TGTGCCAGCAGCCAAAACTTTGGCCAGCATAATTCACCCCTCCACTTT. Its protein is CASSQNFGQHNSPLHF.

This clone has ten or more counts. The V call is TRBV18, the J call TRBJ2-7; 7 nucleotides match TRBD1. This CDR3 spans 16 amino acids. V lost 0 bases to trimming and J lost 0 bases; unmatched junction nucleotides: 5. CDR1 is KGHSH and CDR2 is LQKENI in the germline V gene. CDR3 sequence reads: CASSPPTGQSSYEQYF. The CDR3 DNA sequence: TGTGCCAGCTCACCACCGACAGGGCAGAGCTCCTACGAGCAGTACTTC.

This clone appeared many times. The chain uses TRBV2 and TRBJ1-6; 9 bases are shared with TRBD1. The CDR3 loop spans 15 amino acids. Germline assignment: CDR1 SNHLY and CDR2 FYNNEI. Losses at the gene ends were 2 bases for V and 6 bases for J; bases not matched to a gene: 2. CDR3 nucleotides: TGTGCCAGCAGTGAACGGGGACAGGGTAATTCACCCCTCCACTTT. Translation gives CASSERGQGNSPLHF.

This clone was recorded at least ten times. The chain couples TRBV19 to TRBJ2-3; 10 positions agree with TRBD1. The CDR3 length is 15 residues. Germline CDR1 reads LNHDA; CDR2 reads SQIVND (reference sequence). Germline trimming cut 7 bases from V and 1 base from J; bases unmatched to any gene: 5. The CDR3 here is CASNRGTGGTDTQYF. In nucleotides, the CDR3 is TGTGCCAGTAACCGCGGGACAGGGGGCACAGATACGCAGTATTTT. The full variable domain, rest sourced from reference TRBV19 and TRBJ2-3, is DGGITQSPKYLFRKEGQNVTLSCEQNLNHDAMYWYRQDPGQGLRLIYYSQIVNDFQKGDIAEGYSVSREKKESFPLTVTSAQKNPTAFYLCASNRGTGGTDTQYFGPGTRLTVL.

This clone was detected ten times or more. The chain couples TRBV9 to TRBJ2-1; D may correspond to TRBD1 or TRBD2 (6 bases each). CDR1 is SGDLS and CDR2 is YYNGEE in the germline V gene. The CDR3 sequence is 15 residues long. V lost 3 bases, J lost 0 bases, and 10 bases lay in between. CDR3 DNA sequence: TGTGCCAGCAGCGAGGGGGGTAGCTCCTACAATGAGCAGTTCTTC. Translated, it gives CASSEGGSSYNEQFF.

For this clone: This may arise from a read error, as a much more abundant clone is one base away. In the same sample, other DNA sequences code for this CDR3. V usage is TRBV10-3 and J usage is TRBJ1-2, with unresolved D. V was cut by 0 bases and J by 4 bases, with 6 bases left in between. The CDR3 runs to 13 residues. Germline CDR1 reads ENHRY; CDR2 reads SYGVKD. As DNA, the CDR3 is TGTGCCATCAGTGAGTCAGGCAGCTATGGCTACACCTTC. Its protein is CAISESGSYGYTF.

This clone appeared many times. The chain carries TRBV6-2 or TRBV6-3 and TRBJ2-1; D remains ambiguous. The germline V gene has CDR1 MNHEY and CDR2 SVGEGT. The ends were cut back, 5 bases at V and 6 bases at J, with 8 bases in the middle. CDR3 size: 12 residues. The CDR3 bases are TGTGCCAGCAGTCTAACTGGCAATGAGCAGTTCTTC. This encodes CASSLTGNEQFF.

In its sample, this clone was seen a few times. J is TRBJ2-5 and V is TRBV6-8, with a tentative D call TRBD1 (5 bases). This CDR3 contains 16 residues. Germline V gene sequence: CDR1 MNHGY, CDR2 SAAAGT. Trimming removed 2 bases from V and 6 bases from J, with 19 bases in between. CDR3 sequence reads: CASSYRQSTAFQTQYF. The CDR3 DNA follows: TGTGCCAGCAGTTACAGACAGTCAACGGCCTTTCAGACCCAGTACTTC.